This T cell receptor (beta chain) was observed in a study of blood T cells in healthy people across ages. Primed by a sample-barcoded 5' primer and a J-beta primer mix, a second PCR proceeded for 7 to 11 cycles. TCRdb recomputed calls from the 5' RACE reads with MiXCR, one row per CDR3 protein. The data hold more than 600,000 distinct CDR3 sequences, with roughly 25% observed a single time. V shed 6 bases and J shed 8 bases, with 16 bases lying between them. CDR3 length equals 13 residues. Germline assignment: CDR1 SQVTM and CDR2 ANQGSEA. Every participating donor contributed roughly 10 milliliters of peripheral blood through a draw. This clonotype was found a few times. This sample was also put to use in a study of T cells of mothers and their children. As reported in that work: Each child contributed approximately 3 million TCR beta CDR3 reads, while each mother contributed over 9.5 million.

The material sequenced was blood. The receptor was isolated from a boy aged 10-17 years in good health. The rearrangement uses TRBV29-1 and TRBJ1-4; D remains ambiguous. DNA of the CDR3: TGCAGCGTCCCCAGAGCCGGTACGGAAAAACTGTTTTTT. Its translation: CSVPRAGTEKLFF.